This passage covers 9 T cell receptor beta chains from one sample sequenced in a study of vaccination effects on CD4 cells after COVID-19. The data were produced by immunoSEQ multiplex PCR, yet TCRdb's version contains in-frame clones alone and is incomplete. The sample consists of more than 35,000 clones, 55% to 75% of them appearing once. Prior to sequencing, the ViraFEST assay stimulated PBMC with viral peptide pools, which expanded the antigen-specific CD4+ T cells. Following a roughly 11-day culture, CD4+ T cells were purified. The person had a PCR-confirmed SARS-CoV-2 infection during March to December 2020. These receptors' targets are unknown. This specimen consisted of CD4+ T cells from PBMCs cultured with HCoV-NL63 spike peptides, obtained before COVID-19 vaccination. All receptors derive from a human donor who had a prior SARS-CoV-2 infection.

This sequence joins TRBV5-1 and TRBJ1-3; maybe TRBD1 (5 bases). Germline CDR1 and CDR2: SGHRS and YFSETQ. There are 15 residues in the CDR3. Trimming took off 10 bases at V and 0 bases at J, with 17 bases between the two ends. CDR3 coding DNA: TGCGCCTCGAAACTAGGGGCAGGCTCTGGAAACACCATATATTTT. The encoded protein is CASKLGAGSGNTIYF.

The J gene is TRBJ2-5, the V gene TRBV7-3; 9 bases are shared with TRBD2. The CDR3 is made up of 16 amino acids. CDR1 and CDR2 from the germline V gene are SGHTA and FQGTGA. Germline trimming cut 1 base from V and 1 base from J; bases unmatched to any gene: 4. The CDR3 DNA reads as TGTGCCAGCAGCTTAATGGCGGGGGGGCCCCAAGAGACCCAGTACTTC. Protein product: CASSLMAGGPQETQYF. Complete variable domain (other parts from reference TRBV7-3 and TRBJ2-5): GAGVSQTPSNKVTEKGKYVELRCDPISGHTALYWYRQSLGQGPEFLIYFQGTGAADDSGLPNDRFFAVRPEGSVSTLKIQRTERGDSAVYLCASSLMAGGPQETQYFGPGTRLLVL.

This clone was observed a handful of times. This rearrangement joins TRBV5-1 to TRBJ2-7, with D maybe TRBD1 (6 bases). Germline V gene data show CDR1 as SGHRS and CDR2 as YFSETQ. The CDR3 runs 15 residues. Trimming cost V 6 bases and J 4 bases, with 20 bases left between them. Here the CDR3 reads CASKQAWGQTYEQYF. In DNA form, the CDR3 reads TGCGCCAGCAAACAAGCTTGGGGACAAACATACGAGCAGTACTTC.

The V and J genes are TRBV7-3 and TRBJ1-5; no firm D call. Germline V gives CDR1 SGHTA, CDR2 FQGTGA. CDR3 length: 13 amino acids. V was trimmed by 5 bases and J by 7 bases, leaving 12 bases between them. The CDR3 sequence: CASSPEVGQPQHF. Written as DNA, the CDR3 is TGTGCCAGCAGCCCGGAAGTGGGGCAGCCCCAGCATTTT.

V gene TRBV5-1 combines with J gene TRBJ2-5, with D perhaps TRBD1 or TRBD2 (5 bases each). The CDR3 has 14 residues. CDR1 and CDR2 from the germline V gene are SGHRS and YFSETQ. Trimming shortened V by 0 bases and J by 7 bases, and 13 bases separated the two germline ends. The DNA of the CDR3 is TGCGCCAGCAGCTTGGAGGGACCTTCTGGGACCCAGTACTTC. This gives the protein CASSLEGPSGTQYF.

J is TRBJ1-1 and V is TRBV21-1; the DNA was not used to check the table's D call, TRBD1. TRBV21-1 is deemed a pseudogene. CDR3 length: 16 amino acids. The CDR3: CASSLPGQASLAEAFF. CDR3 nucleotide sequence: TGTGCCAGCAGCCTTCCCGGACAGGCATCGTTAGCTGAAGCTTTCTTT.

This clone was seen more than once but under ten times. The V gene is TRBV21-1, the J gene TRBJ2-2; TRBD1 was called by the table and not checked on the DNA. TRBV21-1 is a known pseudogene. The CDR3 contains 15 residues. CDR3 loop: CASSNRDRDTGELFF. The DNA for the CDR3 is TGTGCCAGCAGCAACCGGGACAGGGACACCGGGGAGCTGTTTTTT.

V usage is TRBV11-1 and J usage is TRBJ2-1; D possibly uses TRBD1 or TRBD2 (6 bases each). The CDR3 length is 13 residues. In germline, CDR1 is SGHAT, CDR2 FQDESV (reference sequence). With 4 bases removed from V and 10 bases from J, the gap between germline ends came to 14 bases. CDR3 sequence (DNA): TGTGCCAGCAGCTACAACTGGGGGGCGGAGCAGTTCTTC. Translated: CASSYNWGAEQFF. The variable domain in full, completed from reference TRBV11-1 and TRBJ2-1, reads EAEVAQSPRYKITEKSQAVAFWCDPISGHATLYWYRQILGQGPELLVQFQDESVVDDSQLPKDRFSAERLKGVDSTLKIQPAELGDSAMYLCASSYNWGAEQFFGPGTRLTVL.

The genes are TRBV6-6 and TRBJ2-7, with D perhaps TRBD1 (5 bases). The germline V and J ends were trimmed by 7 bases and 1 base, with 17 bases remaining between them. The germline V gene encodes CDR1 MNHNY and CDR2 SVGAGI (reference sequence). The CDR3 runs to 15 residues. The CDR3 nucleotides are TGTGCCAGCACCTTCGACGACAGCCTGTCCTACGAGCAGTACTTC. Protein product: CASTFDDSLSYEQYF.